This T cell receptor (beta chain) was sequenced for a study of blood T cell repertoires in COVID-19. Across the study: Specimens from acute and convalescent COVID-19 originated in the United States, Italy and Spain. Sources were T cells, B-cell-depleted T cells, or PBMCs; the material itself was cDNA or gDNA.

Study processing details: Reference gene primer amplification in the assay estimated nucleated cell counts. Measured with immunoSEQ multiplex PCR; TCRdb has only the in-frame clones, and not every one. Clone size and V and J calls were adopted from that table, with D and trimming inferred from the DNA. Of around 200,000 clones listed, roughly 86% are singletons. Deletions cut 0 bases from V and 0 bases from J, with 8 bases between. The germline V gene encodes CDR1 SNHLY and CDR2 FYNNEI. This CDR3 region has 15 residues. Sequencing used peripheral blood. This sequence was found in an elderly woman in a cohort sampled during active or convalescent COVID-19. The rearrangement joins TRBV2 to TRBJ1-2; D call uncertain. The CDR3 bases are TGTGCCAGCAGTGAAGCGGCGGCTTCTAACTATGGCTACACCTTC. Amino acids: CASSEAAASNYGYTF.